The 10 T cell receptor beta chains in this list originate from one sample, sequenced in a study of metastatic and nonmetastatic thyroid tumors. TCRdb re-called the PCR reads with MiXCR. The sample includes around 44,000 clones, 28% of them seen just once. Not a single patient had been given any form of treatment at any point before undergoing thyroid surgery. Sequences were obtained from blood. These receptors all come from a male donor with papillary thyroid cancer or a benign thyroid nodule (not recorded which). Some clones in this sample may be carry-over from other donors' samples.

The sample holds one count of this clone. The chain joins TRBV5-1 to TRBJ1-1; the D is unclear. Germline lookup yields CDR1 SGHRS and CDR2 YFSETQ. V was cut by 6 bases and J by 5 bases, with 29 bases left in between. The CDR3 extends over 18 amino acids. The CDR3 nucleotides are TGCGCCAGCAAGGGAACCAGGACGGCTCAAAAAAAAGAGACTGAAGCTTTCTTT. Its protein product is CASKGTRTAQKKETEAFF.

In this sample, this clone turned up many times. V is TRBV30 and J is TRBJ2-1; maybe TRBD2 (6 bases). This CDR3 is 15 amino acids long. CDR1 is GTSNPN and CDR2 is SVGIG in the germline V gene (reference sequence). The V gene lost 3 bases and the J gene lost 0 bases, with 12 bases spanning the gap. The CDR3 here is CAWRKRGSSYNEQFF. CDR3 coding DNA: TGTGCCTGGAGGAAACGGGGGAGCTCCTACAATGAGCAGTTCTTC.

This clone was observed many times. DNA of the CDR3: TGTGCCAGCAGCTCCCAATCGTCGTTAGCGGGAGTTTGGACCGGGGAGCTGTTTTTT. Encoded protein: CASSSQSSLAGVWTGELFF. This rearrangement joins TRBV7-9 to TRBJ2-2; 9 bases line up with TRBD2. After removal of 4 bases from V and 5 bases from J, the junction contained 17 bases not matched to a gene. Germline CDR1 SEHNR, CDR2 FQNEAQ (reference sequence). There are 19 residues in the CDR3.

The gene calls are TRBV6-1 and TRBJ2-1; 11 bases agree with TRBD1. The germline V gene encodes CDR1 MNHNS and CDR2 SASEGT. V lost 4 bases, J lost 8 bases, and 7 bases stayed unmatched. The CDR3 covers 15 residues. CDR3 loop: CASSGPGQGVYEQFF. In DNA, the CDR3 is TGTGCCAGCAGTGGTCCGGGACAGGGGGTCTATGAGCAGTTCTTC.

Many counts were recorded for this clone. The gene calls are TRBV20-1 and TRBJ2-2; D is ambiguous. Trimming took off 5 bases at V and 6 bases at J, with 10 bases between the two ends. CDR1 and CDR2 from the germline V gene are DFQATT and SNEGSKA (reference sequence). CDR3 length equals 12 residues. The CDR3: CSALNQAGELFF. The CDR3 nucleotides are TGCAGTGCTCTGAATCAGGCCGGGGAGCTGTTTTTT.

The chain recombines TRBV20-1 with TRBJ2-7, with D possibly being TRBD2 (5 bases). The germline V and J ends were trimmed by 0 bases and 3 bases, with 12 bases remaining between them. CDR1 is DFQATT, CDR2 SNEGSKA, per germline (reference sequence). This CDR3 has 14 amino acids. Here the CDR3 DNA reads TGCAGTGCTAGAGATCGTGGACTCCTCTACGAGCAGTACTTC. Translated, it gives CSARDRGLLYEQYF.

V usage is TRBV27 and J usage is TRBJ1-6; the D gene is possibly TRBD1 (6 bases). Germline V gives CDR1 MNHEY, CDR2 SMNVEV (reference sequence). Trimming removed 2 bases at V and 7 bases at J, with 18 bases between. The CDR3 contains 17 residues. The CDR3 sequence: CASSLIPRGVANSPLHF. CDR3 DNA sequence: TGTGCCAGCAGTTTAATCCCCAGGGGCGTGGCCAATTCACCCCTCCACTTT.

The chain employs TRBV5-1 and TRBJ2-3, with 7 positions matching TRBD1. V was pared by 4 bases and J by 3 bases, with 8 bases of the junction left unmatched. The length of the CDR3 is 15 residues. Germline V gene data show CDR1 as SGHRS and CDR2 as YFSETQ. The CDR3, as DNA: TGCGCCAGCAGCAACACCGGGACAGAGACAGATACGCAGTATTTT. Translated, it gives CASSNTGTETDTQYF.

Many counts were recorded for this clone. This chain joins TRBV18 and TRBJ1-4, with D possibly TRBD1 on 6 matching bases. The CDR3 extends over 17 amino acids. V was trimmed by 3 bases and J by 7 bases, leaving 21 bases between them. Germline lookup yields CDR1 KGHSH and CDR2 LQKENI. The CDR3 sequence is CASSPGQFVVVSEKLFF. CDR3 bases: TGTGCCAGCTCACCCGGACAGTTCGTGGTCGTCTCTGAAAAACTGTTTTTT.

CDR3 nucleotides: TGTGCCAGCAGCCAAGAGGGAGGGTTCTACGAGCAGTACTTC. Translated, it gives CASSQEGGFYEQYF. The chain employs TRBV3-1 and TRBJ2-7; TRBD2 matches 7 bases. Germline V gives CDR1 LGHDT, CDR2 YNNKEL (reference sequence). CDR3 length: 14 residues. V lost 0 bases, J lost 3 bases, and 2 bases stayed unmatched.